The rows below give T cell receptor beta chains drawn from one sample of a study of graft-versus-host responses after intestinal transplantation. TCRdb's table, derived via immunoSEQ multiplex PCR, lists solely in-frame clones and lacks some. The data contain approximately 37,000 clones, roughly nine tenths of them seen just once; the ten biggest clones take up more than 15%. This material consisted of ileum tissue, taken about 200 days after intestinal transplant. All receptors derive from a human patient who received an intestinal transplant, so some T cells may come from the graft donor. Each CDR3 is given with its conserved first and last residue. A D gene is named only where the DNA matches it firmly. Size is omitted from some rows. Given values are once, few, many or a class for expanded clones.

V	D	size	length	J	CDR3	DNA
TRBV6-6	TRBD1	-	13	TRBJ2-5	CASRDSFQETQYF	TGTGCCAGCCGGGACAGTTTCCAAGAGACCCAGTACTTC
TRBV5-1	TRBD1	-	14	TRBJ1-4	CASRKDRGNEKLFF	TGCGCCAGCAGAAAAGACAGGGGTAATGAAAAACTGTTTTTT
TRBV29-1	-	once	13	TRBJ2-7	CSVEGLGLYEQYF	TGCAGCGTTGAAGGGCTCGGCCTTTACGAGCAGTACTTC
TRBV5-1	TRBD1	-	14	TRBJ2-3	CASSTGTGLDTQYF	TGCGCCAGCAGCACCGGGACAGGGCTGGATACGCAGTATTTT
TRBV7-9	-	-	15	TRBJ1-1	CASSLVLGHNTEAFF	TGTGCCAGCAGCCTTGTTTTGGGGCATAACACTGAAGCTTTCTTT
TRBV19	TRBD1	-	14	TRBJ1-4	CASSTSLTGARLFF	TGTGCCAGTAGTACCTCCTTGACAGGGGCGAGACTGTTTTTT
TRBV28	-	-	13	TRBJ1-2	CASSKDSHYGYTF	TGTGCCAGCAGTAAAGACAGCCACTATGGCTACACCTTC
TRBV23-1	-	-	14	TRBJ2-5	CASSPRTVKETQYF	TGCGCCAGCAGTCCCCGGACAGTAAAAGAGACCCAGTACTTC
TRBV10-3	TRBD2	-	16	TRBJ2-1	CAISETLLAGGGEQFF	TGTGCCATCAGTGAAACCCTCCTAGCGGGAGGGGGTGAGCAGTTCTTC
TRBV25-1	-	-	15	TRBJ1-1	CASSESGLKNTEAFF	TGTGCCAGCAGTGAATCGGGCCTCAAGAACACTGAAGCTTTCTTT
TRBV5-1	-	once	15	TRBJ2-1	CASSSWVEGGVEQFF	TGCGCCAGCAGCTCCTGGGTGGAGGGGGGAGTTGAGCAGTTCTTC
TRBV30	-	-	14	TRBJ2-7	CAWSVKGTLRLQYF	TGTGCCTGGAGTGTAAAAGGGACTCTACGGTTGCAGTACTTC
TRBV4-1	-	-	16	TRBJ2-1	CASSQDGLNSGNEQFF	TGCGCCAGCAGCCAAGACGGGTTGAACTCGGGCAATGAGCAGTTCTTC
TRBV11-2	-	-	13	TRBJ2-3	CASSHGWGDTQYF	TGTGCCAGCAGCCACGGGTGGGGGGATACGCAGTATTTT
TRBV13	-	-	14	TRBJ1-2	CASSLGRAYYGYTF	TGTGCCAGCAGCTTAGGCAGGGCCTACTATGGCTACACCTTC
TRBV7-9	-	-	14	TRBJ2-7	CASSGGGLFSEQYF	TGTGCCAGCAGCGGGGGGGGGCTCTTCTCCGAGCAGTACTTC
TRBV4-2	TRBD2	-	20	TRBJ2-1	CASSQDRTPLLAGGYNEQFF	TGTGCCAGCAGCCAAGATCGCACCCCCCTACTAGCGGGGGGATACAATGAGCAGTTCTTC
TRBV28	-	-	10	TRBJ2-5	CASSGETQYF	TGTGCCAGCAGCGGGGAGACCCAGTACTTC
TRBV27	TRBD1	-	15	TRBJ2-1	CASSLFPGGYNEQFF	TGTGCCAGCAGTTTATTCCCAGGGGGCTACAATGAGCAGTTCTTC
TRBV5-1	-	-	15	TRBJ2-1	CASSNRDHGINEQFF	TGCGCCAGCAGCAACCGGGATCATGGTATCAATGAGCAGTTCTTC
TRBV5-6	-	-	12	TRBJ2-7	CASSLRGYEQYF	TGTGCCAGCAGCTTGCGGGGCTACGAGCAGTACTTC
TRBV28	TRBD1	-	15	TRBJ1-2	CASSTDRRANYGYTF	TGTGCCAGCAGCACGGACAGGAGAGCTAACTATGGCTACACCTTC
TRBV28	-	-	13	TRBJ2-7	CASRGDTNYEQYF	TGTGCCAGCAGGGGGGACACAAACTACGAGCAGTACTTC
TRBV28	-	-	14	TRBJ1-6	CASSLLGGNSPLHF	TGTGCCAGCAGTTTATTGGGGGGAAATTCACCCCTCCACTTT
TRBV10-3	-	-	16	TRBJ1-1	CAISPQGPRTGMGAFF	TGTGCCATCAGCCCGCAGGGCCCGCGGACCGGAATGGGAGCTTTCTTT
TRBV5-1	-	once	13	TRBJ2-5	CASSLSKEETQYF	TGCGCCAGCAGCTTGTCGAAGGAAGAGACCCAGTACTTC
TRBV10-3	-	-	14	TRBJ2-7	CAISEWTDSYEQYF	TGTGCCATCAGTGAGTGGACGGACTCCTACGAGCAGTACTTC
TRBV27	-	-	13	TRBJ2-5	CASSLLTQETQYF	TGTGCCAGCAGTTTACTGACACAAGAGACCCAGTACTTC
TRBV28	-	-	15	TRBJ2-7	CASSLIRAQTYEQYF	TGTGCCAGCAGTTTAATAAGGGCCCAGACCTACGAGCAGTACTTC